These T cell receptor beta chains were read from a single sample in a study of graft-versus-host responses after intestinal transplantation. The data were produced by immunoSEQ multiplex PCR, yet TCRdb's version contains in-frame clones alone and is incomplete. The table has about 25,000 clones, roughly 95% seen once. Source: PBMCs, taken 156 days after intestinal transplant. These receptor sequences come from a human patient who received an intestinal transplant, so some T cells may come from the graft donor. Each CDR3 is given without its conserved first and last residue. The order of the fields is J gene, V gene, CDR3 protein.

j_call: TRBJ2-7
v_call: TRBV11-2
cdr3_aa: ASSLRPGLAGDPYEQY

j_call: TRBJ1-5
v_call: TRBV28
cdr3_aa: ASSDGAWGNQPQH

j_call: TRBJ1-1
v_call: TRBV5-4
cdr3_aa: ASSDAELGAEAF

j_call: TRBJ2-7
v_call: TRBV2
cdr3_aa: ASRLGISYEQY

j_call: TRBJ1-2
v_call: TRBV6-5
cdr3_aa: ASSEPGSNYGYT

j_call: TRBJ1-1
v_call: TRBV19
cdr3_aa: ASSFGTGVTEAF

j_call: TRBJ2-1
v_call: TRBV6-5
cdr3_aa: ASVAGESSYNEQF

j_call: TRBJ2-7
v_call: TRBV4-2
cdr3_aa: ASSQVGAYEQY

j_call: TRBJ2-1
v_call: TRBV19
cdr3_aa: ASSNYGAGGINFIRRNEQF

j_call: -
v_call: TRBV2
cdr3_aa: ASSDGALAYEQY

j_call: TRBJ2-5
v_call: TRBV19
cdr3_aa: ASSIFRDQETQY

j_call: TRBJ2-7
v_call: TRBV5-1
cdr3_aa: ASKEGDGFEQY

j_call: TRBJ1-5
v_call: TRBV27
cdr3_aa: ASSWGQMQPQH

j_call: TRBJ2-7
v_call: TRBV5-1
cdr3_aa: ASSLAADYEQY

j_call: TRBJ2-1
v_call: TRBV15
cdr3_aa: ATSRDPPDRPYNEQF

j_call: TRBJ1-1
v_call: TRBV5-1
cdr3_aa: ASSVSDRGPGEAF

j_call: TRBJ2-7
v_call: TRBV11-2
cdr3_aa: ASSLVARGDSYEQY

j_call: TRBJ2-7
v_call: TRBV2
cdr3_aa: ASSEPEATYEQY

j_call: TRBJ2-7
v_call: TRBV5-8
cdr3_aa: ASSTRGTYEQY

j_call: TRBJ2-7
v_call: TRBV7-2
cdr3_aa: ASSLYLPGTSGSGEQY

j_call: TRBJ1-4
v_call: TRBV5-4
cdr3_aa: ASSDGNEKLF

j_call: TRBJ1-1
v_call: TRBV11-2
cdr3_aa: ASSPSRGVTEAF

j_call: TRBJ1-2
v_call: TRBV5-1
cdr3_aa: ASKTGEANYGYT

j_call: TRBJ1-2
v_call: TRBV6-5
cdr3_aa: ASSRDGNGYT

j_call: TRBJ1-1
v_call: TRBV7-2
cdr3_aa: ASSLNPLQGRRSEAF